The 13 T cell receptor beta chains listed next were all sequenced from one sample in a study of T cell repertoires in cytomegalovirus infection. MiXCR, applied by TCRdb to the reads, yields one record per CDR3 protein. The sample consists of 210,000 or so distinct CDR3 sequences, 6% to 8% of them appearing once. Sequenced: PBMCs. These receptors all come from a human donor in good health (CMV status not recorded). Some clones in this sample may be carry-over from other donors' samples.

This clonotype was picked up many times. The chain links TRBV5-1 to TRBJ2-3; D call uncertain. Germline V lookup: CDR1 SGHRS, CDR2 YFSETQ. The CDR3 loop spans 11 amino acids. The germline V and J ends were trimmed by 2 bases and 5 bases, with 3 bases remaining between them. CDR3 sequence: CASSFQDTQYF. For the CDR3, the DNA is TGCGCCAGCAGCTTTCAAGATACGCAGTATTTT.

In this sample, this clonotype turned up many times. This chain connects TRBV4-2 to TRBJ1-5; unclear D gene. In germline, CDR1 is LGHNA, CDR2 YNFKEQ. Trimming removed 8 bases from V and 0 bases from J, with 8 bases in between. CDR3 size: 13 residues. CDR3 amino acids: CASAGDSNQPQHF. The DNA for the CDR3 is TGTGCCAGCGCCGGAGATAGCAATCAGCCCCAGCATTTT.

This clonotype was counted many times. The CDR3 loop reads CASRAAGGTDTQYF. For the CDR3, the DNA is TGTGCCAGCAGAGCAGCGGGGGGCACAGATACGCAGTATTTT. The chain is built from TRBV2 and TRBJ2-3, with TRBD2 matching 8 bases. The ends lost 6 bases at V and 1 base at J; junction bases unmatched: 3. Per the germline V gene, CDR1 is SNHLY and CDR2 is FYNNEI. This CDR3 has 14 amino acids.

V and J are TRBV4-2 and TRBJ2-3; D is possibly TRBD1 or TRBD2 (5 bases each). The CDR3 totals 15 residues. Germline lookup yields CDR1 LGHNA and CDR2 YNFKEQ. Trimming left V 1 base short and J 3 bases short, with 11 bases between. CDR3 in DNA: TGTGCCAGCAGCCAAGCAGGGAGAGAGACAGATACGCAGTATTTT. Protein product: CASSQAGRETDTQYF.

This clonotype came up many times. In DNA form, the CDR3 reads TGTGCCAGTAGTATAGCGGGGGCCTCAAGCTCCTACAATGAGCAGTTCTTC. This gives the protein CASSIAGASSSYNEQFF. The rearrangement uses TRBV19 and TRBJ2-1; either TRBD1 or TRBD2 may supply D (6 bases each). This CDR3 spans 17 amino acids. Trimming cost V 1 base and J 0 bases, with 13 bases left between them. CDR1 is LNHDA, CDR2 SQIVND, per germline (reference sequence).

This clonotype was counted at least ten times. The chain joins TRBV19 to TRBJ1-2; 9 bases are shared with TRBD1. The CDR3 is 14 amino acids. V gave up 6 bases and J gave up 8 bases; unmatched junction bases: 10. CDR1 LNHDA and CDR2 SQIVND come from the germline V gene (reference sequence). The CDR3 loop reads CASSPDRGLAGYTF. In DNA form, the CDR3 reads TGTGCCAGTAGCCCGGACAGGGGCCTGGCCGGCTACACCTTC.

This clonotype was seen ten or more times. This chain uses TRBV5-1 with TRBJ2-6, with D perhaps being TRBD1 or TRBD2 (6 bases each). V was cut by 4 bases and J by 4 bases, with 18 bases left in between. From germline, CDR1 is SGHRS and CDR2 YFSETQ. The CDR3 length is 17 residues. The CDR3 DNA follows: TGCGCCAGCAGCACGGGAGTGCAGGGGTCCGGGGCCAACGTCCTGACTTTC. This sequence encodes CASSTGVQGSGANVLTF.

The sample holds many counts of this clonotype. The chain uses TRBV4-1 and TRBJ2-2; no firm D call. There are 15 residues in the CDR3. V dropped 0 bases and J dropped 4 bases, with 9 bases sitting between them. Germline V gives CDR1 MGHRA, CDR2 YSYEKL. As DNA, the CDR3 is TGCGCCAGCAGCCAAGATGTTCGGCTCACCGGGGAGCTGTTTTTT. It translates to CASSQDVRLTGELFF.

This clonotype has a count of ten or more. This chain uses TRBV20-1 with TRBJ1-2, with a tentative D call TRBD1 (6 bases). The CDR3 has 14 amino acids. CDR1 is DFQATT and CDR2 is SNEGSKA in the germline V gene (reference sequence). V shed 6 bases and J shed 5 bases, with 19 bases lying between them. The CDR3 protein is CSADAGDGLYGYTF. CDR3 DNA sequence: TGCAGTGCCGACGCAGGGGATGGATTATATGGCTACACCTTC.

Concerning this clonotype itself: A much larger clone differs by one base, so this may be a read error. The chain combines TRBV28 with TRBJ2-7, with D possibly TRBD2 on 5 matching bases. The CDR3 has 14 residues. Deletions cut 10 bases from V and 0 bases from J, with 16 bases between. Germline V gene data show CDR1 as MDHEN and CDR2 as SYDVKM. The CDR3 DNA reads TGTGCCACCGCCATAGCGACAAGCTCCTACGAGCAGTACTTC. It encodes CATAIATSSYEQYF. Drawing the rest from reference TRBV28 and TRBJ2-7, the complete variable domain is DVKVTQSSRYLVKRTGEKVFLECVQDMDHENMFWYRQDPGLGLRLIYFSYDVKMKEKGDIPEGYSVSREKKERFSLILESASTNQTSMYLCATAIATSSYEQYFGPGTRLTVT.

This clonotype has ten or more counts. This chain links TRBV10-3 with TRBJ2-1; 9 bases are shared with TRBD2. This CDR3 comprises 19 residues. The germline gives CDR1 ENHRY, CDR2 SYGVKD. The J segment lost 0 bases and the V segment lost 4 bases, leaving 13 bases of the junction unmatched. CDR3 DNA sequence: TGTGCCATCAGTGGTATGCGACTAGCGGCGGCGAGCTCCTACAATGAGCAGTTCTTC. This sequence encodes CAISGMRLAAASSYNEQFF.

In its sample, this clonotype was seen a few times. The chain employs TRBV7-6 and TRBJ1-1, with TRBD1 as a possible D gene (6 bases). V lost 2 bases and J 6 bases, leaving 13 bases between the germline ends. Germline V gene data show CDR1 as SGHVS and CDR2 as FNYEAQ. The CDR3 loop spans 14 amino acids. CDR3 DNA sequence: TGTGCCAGCAGCTTATCTGGGGGGCCGGCTGAAGCTTTCTTT. Translation: CASSLSGGPAEAFF.

This clonotype was detected many times. The chain combines TRBV7-8 with TRBJ2-2; 13 bases fit TRBD2. The CDR3 consists of 15 residues. Germline lookup yields CDR1 SGHVS and CDR2 FQNEAQ. Trimming cost V 11 bases and J 6 bases; bases outside gene matches: 9. The CDR3 loop reads CAGQSLAGGPGELFF. The CDR3 coding sequence is TGTGCCGGCCAGTCACTAGCGGGGGGGCCCGGGGAGCTGTTTTTT.